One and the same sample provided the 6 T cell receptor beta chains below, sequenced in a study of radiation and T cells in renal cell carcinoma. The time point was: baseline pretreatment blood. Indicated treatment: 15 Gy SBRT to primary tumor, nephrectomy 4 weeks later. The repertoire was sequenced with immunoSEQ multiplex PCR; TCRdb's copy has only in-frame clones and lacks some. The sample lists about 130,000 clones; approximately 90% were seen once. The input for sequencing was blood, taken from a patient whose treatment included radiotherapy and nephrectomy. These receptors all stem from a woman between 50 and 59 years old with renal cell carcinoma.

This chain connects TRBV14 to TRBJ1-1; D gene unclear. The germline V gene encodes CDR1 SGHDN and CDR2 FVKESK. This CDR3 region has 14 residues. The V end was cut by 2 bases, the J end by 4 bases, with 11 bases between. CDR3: CASSQLHGSTEAFF. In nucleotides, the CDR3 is TGTGCCAGCAGCCAACTACATGGGAGCACTGAAGCTTTCTTT.

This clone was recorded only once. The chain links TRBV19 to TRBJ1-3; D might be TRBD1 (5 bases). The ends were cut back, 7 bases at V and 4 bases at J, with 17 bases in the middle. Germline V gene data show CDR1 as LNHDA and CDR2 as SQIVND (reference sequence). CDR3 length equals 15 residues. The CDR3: CASINHSWGGNTIYF. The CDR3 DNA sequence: TGTGCCAGTATTAACCATTCCTGGGGCGGAAACACCATATATTTT. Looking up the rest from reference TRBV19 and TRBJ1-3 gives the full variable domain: DGGITQSPKYLFRKEGQNVTLSCEQNLNHDAMYWYRQDPGQGLRLIYYSQIVNDFQKGDIAEGYSVSREKKESFPLTVTSAQKNPTAFYLCASINHSWGGNTIYFGEGSWLTVV.

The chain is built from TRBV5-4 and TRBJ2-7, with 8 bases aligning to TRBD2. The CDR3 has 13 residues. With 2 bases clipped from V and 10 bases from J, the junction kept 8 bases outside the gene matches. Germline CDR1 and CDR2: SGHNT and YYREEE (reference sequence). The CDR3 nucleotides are TGTGCCAGCAGCTTATTAGGCGGGAGGCGACAGTACTTC. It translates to CASSLLGGRRQYF. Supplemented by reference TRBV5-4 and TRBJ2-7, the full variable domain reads ETGVTQSPTHLIKTRGQQVTLRCSSQSGHNTVSWYQQALGQGPQFIFQYYREEENGRGNFPPRFSGLQFPNYSSELNVNALELDDSALYLCASSLLGGRRQYFGPGTRLTVT.

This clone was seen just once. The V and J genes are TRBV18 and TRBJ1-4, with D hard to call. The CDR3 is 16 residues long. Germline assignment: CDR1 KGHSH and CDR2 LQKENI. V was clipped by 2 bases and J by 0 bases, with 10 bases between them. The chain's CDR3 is CASSPSGLTTNEKLFF. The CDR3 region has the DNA TGTGCCAGCTCACCAAGCGGACTGACAACTAATGAAAAACTGTTTTTT.

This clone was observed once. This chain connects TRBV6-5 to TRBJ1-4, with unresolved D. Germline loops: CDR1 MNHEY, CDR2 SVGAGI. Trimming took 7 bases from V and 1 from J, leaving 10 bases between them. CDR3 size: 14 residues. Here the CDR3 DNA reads TGTGCCAGCACCTCCTCGGAAACTAATGAAAAACTGTTTTTT. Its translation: CASTSSETNEKLFF.

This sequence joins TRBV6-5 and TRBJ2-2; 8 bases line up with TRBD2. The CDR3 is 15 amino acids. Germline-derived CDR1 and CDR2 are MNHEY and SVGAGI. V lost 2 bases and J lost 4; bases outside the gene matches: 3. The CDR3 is CASSYAGTSTGELFF. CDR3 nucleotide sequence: TGTGCCAGCAGTTACGCCGGGACTAGCACCGGGGAGCTGTTTTTT.